Presented here are 29 T cell receptor beta chains from one specimen sequenced in a study of blood T cell repertoires in COVID-19. The protocol was immunoSEQ multiplex PCR, while the TCRdb copy is restricted to in-frame clones and leaves out a portion. The top ten clones hold 14% to 15% of a sample with 85,000 to 120,000 clones, about 84% of them seen once. Sequencing was done on a sample of peripheral blood. The source of these receptors is a woman aged 60-70 years with acute or convalescent COVID-19.

This chain joins TRBV5-1 and TRBJ2-7; D might be TRBD1 (6 bases). The CDR3 contains 13 residues. The V end was cut by 0 bases, the J end by 6 bases, with 10 bases between. CDR1 SGHRS and CDR2 YFSETQ come from the germline V gene. CDR3 bases: TGCGCCAGCAGCTTGGTACAGGGCCCCGAGCAGTACTTC. Its protein is CASSLVQGPEQYF.

J is TRBJ1-1 and V is TRBV5-4; no clear D. The CDR3 has 14 residues. The germline gives CDR1 SGHNT, CDR2 YYREEE (reference sequence). V was cut by 0 bases and J by 4 bases, with 10 bases left in between. The CDR3 nucleotides read TGTGCCAGCAGCTTGGTCCTTGAGGGCACTGAAGCTTTCTTT. Amino acids: CASSLVLEGTEAFF.

The chain links TRBV28 to TRBJ2-3; D possibly corresponds to TRBD1 (5 bases). The CDR3 sequence is 19 residues long. Looked up from germline, CDR1 is MDHEN and CDR2 is SYDVKM. V was shortened by 6 bases and J by 8 bases, with 33 bases between the two germline ends. CDR3 protein: CASSTVGAPFPRWSSTQYF. CDR3 nucleotide sequence: TGTGCCAGCAGCACGGTAGGGGCCCCTTTCCCCCGGTGGTCTAGTACGCAGTATTTT.

The rearrangement uses TRBV11-3 and TRBJ2-1; possibly TRBD2 for D (6 bases). Germline assignment: CDR1 SGHNT and CDR2 YENEEA. This CDR3 comprises 13 residues. The ends were cut back, 4 bases at V and 7 bases at J, with 11 bases in the middle. The CDR3 bases are TGTGCCAGCAGCTGGGGTCGGGAGAATGAGCAGTTCTTC. Protein product: CASSWGRENEQFF.

This chain uses TRBV5-6 with TRBJ2-3, with TRBD2 matching over 7 bases. This CDR3 is built from 17 residues. The trim removed 3 bases at V and 4 bases at J, leaving 14 bases unmatched. In germline, CDR1 is SGHDT, CDR2 YYEEEE. The CDR3 protein is CASSSKTSTSGSDTQYF. The CDR3 nucleotides are TGTGCCAGCAGCTCGAAGACTAGCACGAGTGGATCAGATACGCAGTATTTT.

The genes are TRBV19 and TRBJ1-5, with 9 positions matching TRBD1. In germline, CDR1 is LNHDA, CDR2 SQIVND (reference sequence). With 5 bases clipped from V and 9 bases from J, the junction kept 11 bases outside the gene matches. The CDR3 has 15 residues. Here the CDR3 reads CASSVGTGIIRPQHF. The CDR3 DNA reads TGTGCCAGTAGTGTCGGGACAGGGATTATACGGCCCCAGCATTTT.

The chain couples TRBV28 to TRBJ1-6; 7 nucleotides match TRBD1. This CDR3 has 16 amino acids. V was pared by 2 bases and J by 1 base, with 2 bases of the junction left unmatched. CDR1 is MDHEN and CDR2 is SYDVKM in the germline V gene. CDR3 residues: CASSLRQGSYNSPLHF. The CDR3 coding sequence is TGTGCCAGCAGTTTACGACAGGGTTCCTATAATTCACCCCTCCACTTT.

In its sample, this clone was seen once. The CDR3 region has the DNA TGTGCCAGCAGTCATGGACAGAACTACGAGCAGTACTTC. Amino acid sequence: CASSHGQNYEQYF. The chain is built from TRBV28 and TRBJ2-7; D perhaps matches TRBD1 (6 bases). V lost 5 bases and J lost 3, with 11 bases in between. Germline values: CDR1 MDHEN, CDR2 SYDVKM. This CDR3 contains 13 residues.

The chain employs TRBV3-1 (or the pseudogene TRBV3-2) and TRBJ2-5; possibly TRBD1 for D (6 bases). The V end was cut by 0 bases, the J end by 5 bases, with 13 bases between. Germline values: CDR1 LGHDT, CDR2 YNNKEL (reference sequence). The CDR3 is made up of 15 amino acids. The CDR3 coding sequence is TGTGCCAGCAGCCAAGATGTAAACAGGGTTGAGACCCAGTACTTC. It translates to CASSQDVNRVETQYF.

This chain uses TRBV11-2 with TRBJ2-1; perhaps TRBD2 as D (7 bases). The germline V gene has CDR1 SGHAT and CDR2 FQNNGV. The CDR3 is 15 amino acids. Trimming removed 1 base at V and 3 bases at J, with 10 bases between. This CDR3 reads CASSLAGGGYNEQFF. In DNA form, the CDR3 reads TGTGCCAGCAGCTTAGCGGGGGGCGGCTACAATGAGCAGTTCTTC. Full variable domain (rest looked up from reference TRBV11-2 and TRBJ2-1): EAGVAQSPRYKIIEKRQSVAFWCNPISGHATLYWYQQILGQGPKLLIQFQNNGVVDDSQLPKDRFSAERLKGVDSTLKIQPAKLEDSAVYLCASSLAGGGYNEQFFGPGTRLTVL.

V is TRBV9 and J is TRBJ2-1; weak D call: TRBD2 (6 bases). CDR1 and CDR2 from the germline V gene are SGDLS and YYNGEE. Trimming left V 1 base short and J 0 bases short, with 11 bases between. The CDR3 spans 16 residues. The CDR3 spells CASSVFAGSSYNEQFF. CDR3 sequence (DNA): TGTGCCAGCAGCGTATTCGCGGGAAGCTCCTACAATGAGCAGTTCTTC.

CDR3 loop: CASSLARGNEKLFF. CDR3 in DNA: TGTGCCAGCAGCTTGGCCCGAGGTAATGAAAAACTGTTTTTT. This chain uses TRBV5-6 with TRBJ1-4; D not certain. Trimming took off 0 bases at V and 4 bases at J, with 7 bases between the two ends. The CDR3 length is 14 residues. The germline V gene has CDR1 SGHDT and CDR2 YYEEEE. The full variable domain, completed using reference TRBV5-6 and TRBJ1-4, is DAGVTQSPTHLIKTRGQQVTLRCSPKSGHDTVSWYQQALGQGPQFIFQYYEEEERQRGNFPDRFSGHQFPNYSSELNVNALLLGDSALYLCASSLARGNEKLFFGSGTQLSVL.

The rearrangement uses TRBV2 and TRBJ1-6, with TRBD1 identical over 8 bases. The CDR3 loop spans 16 amino acids. Trimming cost V 4 bases and J 9 bases; bases outside gene matches: 11. Germline values: CDR1 SNHLY, CDR2 FYNNEI. This CDR3 is CASSAPGRGRGSPLHF. CDR3 in DNA: TGTGCCAGCAGTGCCCCGGGCAGGGGGCGCGGTTCACCCCTCCACTTT.

The chain combines TRBV30 with TRBJ2-7, with 10 nucleotides matching TRBD2. The CDR3 is 12 residues long. In germline, CDR1 is GTSNPN, CDR2 SVGIG (reference sequence). The ends lost 5 bases at V and 12 bases at J; junction bases unmatched: 10. CDR3 region: CAWGGTSVPPYF. The CDR3 DNA sequence: TGTGCCTGGGGCGGGACTAGCGTTCCCCCGTACTTC. Full variable domain (outside the CDR3, taken from reference TRBV30 and TRBJ2-7): SQTIHQWPATLVQPVGSPLSLECTVEGTSNPNLYWYRQAAGRGLQLLFYSVGIGQISSEVPQNLSASRPQDRQFILSSKKLLLSDSGFYLCAWGGTSVPPYFGPGTRLTVT.

This chain links TRBV10-3 with TRBJ2-2; D possibly corresponds to TRBD2 (7 bases). This CDR3 contains 16 residues. V lost 0 bases and J 1 base, leaving 9 bases between the germline ends. Germline V gives CDR1 ENHRY, CDR2 SYGVKD. CDR3 sequence: CAISESRGGNTGELFF. CDR3 nucleotide sequence: TGTGCCATCAGTGAGTCAAGGGGGGGGAACACCGGGGAGCTGTTTTTT.

The genes are TRBV3-1 (or the pseudogene TRBV3-2) and TRBJ1-1; the match to TRBD1 covers 8 bases. V lost 4 bases and J lost 12; bases outside the gene matches: 7. Germline lookup yields CDR1 LGHDT and CDR2 YNNKEL (reference sequence). The CDR3 consists of 12 residues. CDR3 coding DNA: TGTGCCAGCAGCCCGACGGGACAGGCTACTTTCTTT. Translated, it gives CASSPTGQATFF.

This clone was observed a handful of times. The rearrangement links TRBV9 to TRBJ2-3; 10 nucleotides match TRBD2. The CDR3 totals 16 residues. Per the germline V gene, CDR1 is SGDLS and CDR2 is YYNGEE. Trimming at V came to 0 bases and at J to 6 bases, leaving 7 bases not matched to a gene. The CDR3 coding sequence is TGTGCCAGCAGCGTAGTAAGGGGACTAGCGTTCGATACGCAGTATTTT. Its protein is CASSVVRGLAFDTQYF.

V usage is TRBV27 and J usage is TRBJ2-3; D uncertain. The CDR3 loop spans 13 amino acids. The germline V gene encodes CDR1 MNHEY and CDR2 SMNVEV (reference sequence). Trimming took off 5 bases at V and 9 bases at J, with 15 bases between the two ends. For the CDR3, the DNA is TGTGCCAGCAGTCCTACTGGGCAAGGAACGCAGTATTTT. Its translation: CASSPTGQGTQYF.

This chain joins TRBV10-3 and TRBJ1-6; D remains unclear. From germline, CDR1 is ENHRY and CDR2 SYGVKD. V was shortened by 4 bases and J by 0 bases, with 13 bases between the two germline ends. This CDR3 has 17 residues. CDR3 protein: CAISGQVGGSYNSPLHF. The CDR3 DNA reads TGTGCCATCAGTGGGCAGGTCGGAGGCTCCTATAATTCACCCCTCCACTTT.

This rearrangement joins TRBV11-2 to TRBJ2-2, with D possibly matching TRBD1 (5 bases). Trimming removed 4 bases from V and 3 bases from J, with 12 bases in between. CDR3 length: 15 residues. CDR1 is SGHAT, CDR2 FQNNGV, per germline. The CDR3 is CASSSSLGDTGELFF. The CDR3 nucleotides read TGTGCCAGCAGCTCTTCCCTAGGGGACACCGGGGAGCTGTTTTTT.

DNA for the CDR3: TGCGCCAGCAGCTTCCCTGCGAGTTATAGCGGGGGCCATCAGAATGAGCAGTTCTTC. It specifies CASSFPASYSGGHQNEQFF. This sequence joins TRBV5-1 and TRBJ2-1; 9 bases map to TRBD2. CDR3 length: 19 amino acids. Germline V CDR1 and CDR2: SGHRS, YFSETQ. The V segment lost 2 bases and the J segment 7 bases; nucleotides outside the gene matches: 19.

The chain recombines TRBV11-2 with TRBJ2-5, with unresolved D. The germline V gene encodes CDR1 SGHAT and CDR2 FQNNGV. CDR3 size: 12 residues. The V and J ends lost 5 bases and 2 bases respectively, with 6 bases between them. CDR3 bases: TGTGCCAGCAGCCCCGTACAAGAGACCCAGTACTTC. Amino acid sequence: CASSPVQETQYF. The entire variable domain, with the rest obtained from reference TRBV11-2 and TRBJ2-5, is as follows: EAGVAQSPRYKIIEKRQSVAFWCNPISGHATLYWYQQILGQGPKLLIQFQNNGVVDDSQLPKDRFSAERLKGVDSTLKIQPAKLEDSAVYLCASSPVQETQYFGPGTRLLVL.

V gene TRBV29-1 combines with J gene TRBJ2-7; 11 bases map to TRBD2. The junction had 18 bases not matched to a gene; V was cut back by 5 bases and J by 0 bases. The CDR3 totals 19 residues. CDR1 and CDR2 from the germline V gene are SQVTM and ANQGSEA. For the CDR3, the DNA is TGCAGCGTTTTCGGTTCTAGCGGGGGGCCAGATAAGAGCTCCTACGAGCAGTACTTC. This encodes CSVFGSSGGPDKSSYEQYF.

V and J are TRBV24-1 and TRBJ2-3; perhaps TRBD2 as D (6 bases). Germline CDR1 and CDR2: KGHDR and SFDVKD. V was cut by 3 bases and J by 8 bases, with 8 bases left in between. CDR3 length: 12 amino acids. In DNA form, the CDR3 reads TGTGCCACCAGTGATGACGGGGGTACGCAGTATTTT. Its protein product is CATSDDGGTQYF.

The chain carries TRBV7-3 and TRBJ1-2; tentatively, D is TRBD1 (6 bases). The germline V gene has CDR1 SGHTA and CDR2 FQGTGA. Between the trimmed V and J ends, which lost 5 bases and 7 bases, there was a span of 17 bases. The CDR3 totals 14 residues. The CDR3 sequence is CASSPTGRSSGYTF. CDR3 DNA sequence: TGTGCCAGCAGCCCGACAGGCAGGTCCTCTGGCTACACCTTC.

The chain combines TRBV18 with TRBJ1-3, with D uncertain. V lost 0 bases, J lost 5 bases, and 11 bases lay in between. The CDR3 loop spans 15 amino acids. CDR1 is KGHSH and CDR2 is LQKENI in the germline V gene. This chain's CDR3 is CASSPPGSERNTIYF. The CDR3 bases are TGTGCCAGCTCACCACCCGGCTCGGAGAGAAACACCATATATTTT.

The CDR3 loop is CASSVSKGGMVGYTF. CDR3 sequence (DNA): TGTGCCAGCAGTGTATCCAAAGGGGGCATGGTAGGCTACACCTTC. The rearrangement joins TRBV2 to TRBJ1-2; 7 positions agree with TRBD1. The germline gives CDR1 SNHLY, CDR2 FYNNEI. The ends lost 4 bases at V and 8 bases at J; junction bases unmatched: 13. There are 15 residues in the CDR3.

The chain recombines TRBV6-5 with TRBJ1-2; 8 positions match TRBD1. J lost 3 bases, V lost 5 bases, and 5 bases had no gene match. Per the germline V gene, CDR1 is MNHEY and CDR2 is SVGAGI. The CDR3 covers 14 residues. The DNA for the CDR3 is TGTGCCAGCAGTAGACAGGGGTTCGACTATGGCTACACCTTC. The encoded protein is CASSRQGFDYGYTF.

The gene calls are TRBV5-1 and TRBJ1-2; D call uncertain. Germline V CDR1 and CDR2: SGHRS, YFSETQ. This CDR3 spans 15 amino acids. V was pared by 1 base and J by 6 bases, with 16 bases between. CDR3 loop: CASSLQSSREDGYTF. DNA for the CDR3: TGCGCCAGCAGCTTGCAATCTAGTCGGGAGGATGGCTACACCTTC.